These T cell receptor beta chains were read from a single sample in a study of T-cell memory formation after mild COVID-19. TCRdb itself ran the 5' RACE reads through MiXCR, one entry per CDR3 protein. The data show just under 550,000 distinct CDR3 sequences, with about a fifth seen just once and under 15% held by the top ten. The sequenced material came from PBMCs or a T cell subset sorted from them (not recorded which). These receptors were obtained from an adult woman who had mild COVID-19 (a few samples of this study predate the infection). Cell type and time point are not known. Each CDR3 is given with its conserved first and last residue. The D gene is left open where the match is weak. Clone size is shown for a subset of rows, as once, few, many or a class of expanded clone.

abundance	v_gene	j_gene	d_gene	CDR3nt	CDR3aa
.	TRBV28	TRBJ2-6	.	TGTGCCAGCAGTTTATTCAGGGGAGGGGCCAACGTCCTGACTTTC	CASSLFRGGANVLTF
.	TRBV25-1	TRBJ1-6	.	TGTGCCAGCAGTGCGGGACGGAGTAATCCCCTCCACTTT	CASSAGRSNPLHF
.	TRBV7-3	TRBJ2-1	TRBD2	TGTGCCAGCAGCCTCTCGGTTTCGGGACTAGTTTCTTTCGAGCAGTTCTTC	CASSLSVSGLVSFEQFF
few	TRBV5-6	TRBJ1-1	.	TGTGCCAGCAGCTTGCGGGCAACCGGCGGGTACACTGAAGCTTTCTTT	CASSLRATGGYTEAFF
few	TRBV11-1	TRBJ2-2	.	TGTGCCAGCAGCTTAGAACAACCGCCGGGACTCCTCACCGGGGAGCTGTTTTTT	CASSLEQPPGLLTGELFF
many	TRBV5-6	TRBJ2-7	.	TGTGCCAGCAGCTTGGTCGGCGCGTCCCACTCCTACGAGCAGTACTTC	CASSLVGASHSYEQYF
.	TRBV27	TRBJ2-7	.	TGTGCCAGCAGTTTATCGCGGTTGACAGTCGAGCAGTACTTC	CASSLSRLTVEQYF
few	TRBV6-5	TRBJ2-1	TRBD2	TGTGCCAGCAGTTCCCTGACGGTGGGGGGGGACTACAATGAGCAGTTCTTC	CASSSLTVGGDYNEQFF
.	TRBV29-1	TRBJ2-3	TRBD1	TGCAGCGGTACACAGGGGAGCACAGATACGCAGTATTTT	CSGTQGSTDTQYF
.	TRBV20-1	TRBJ2-5	.	TGCAGTGCTAGGAATAGGCGAGCGGTTCAAGAGACCCAGTACTTC	CSARNRRAVQETQYF
.	TRBV9	TRBJ1-5	.	TGTGCCAGCAGTGTGACAAAGGGCACAGATACGCAGCATTTT	CASSVTKGTDTQHF